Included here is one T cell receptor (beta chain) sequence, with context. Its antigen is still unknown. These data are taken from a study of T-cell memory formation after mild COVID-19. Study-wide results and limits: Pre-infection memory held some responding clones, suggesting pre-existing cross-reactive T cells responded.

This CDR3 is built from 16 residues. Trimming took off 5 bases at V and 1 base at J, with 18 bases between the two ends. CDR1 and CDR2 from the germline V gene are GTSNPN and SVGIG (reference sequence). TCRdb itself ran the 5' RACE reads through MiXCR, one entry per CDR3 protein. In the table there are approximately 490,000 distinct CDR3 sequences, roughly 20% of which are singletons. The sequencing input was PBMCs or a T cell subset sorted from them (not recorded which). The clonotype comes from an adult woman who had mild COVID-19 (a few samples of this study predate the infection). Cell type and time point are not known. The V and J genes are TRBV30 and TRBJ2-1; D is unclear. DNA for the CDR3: TGTGCCTGGTCAATAAAAGGGCAAGGGTCCTACAATGAGCAGTTCTTC. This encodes CAWSIKGQGSYNEQFF.